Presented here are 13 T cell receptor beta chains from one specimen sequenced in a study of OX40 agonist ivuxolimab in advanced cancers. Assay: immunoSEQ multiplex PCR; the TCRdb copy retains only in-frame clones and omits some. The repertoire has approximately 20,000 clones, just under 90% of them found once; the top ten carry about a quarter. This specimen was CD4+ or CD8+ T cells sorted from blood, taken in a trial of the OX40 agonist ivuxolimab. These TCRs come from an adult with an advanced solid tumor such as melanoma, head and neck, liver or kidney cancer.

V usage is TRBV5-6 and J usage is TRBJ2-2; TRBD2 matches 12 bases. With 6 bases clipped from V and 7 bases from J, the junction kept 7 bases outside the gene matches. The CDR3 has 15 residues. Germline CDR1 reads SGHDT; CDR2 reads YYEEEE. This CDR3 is CASTTTSGGDGELFF. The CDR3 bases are TGTGCCAGCACCACGACTAGCGGGGGAGACGGGGAGCTGTTTTTT.

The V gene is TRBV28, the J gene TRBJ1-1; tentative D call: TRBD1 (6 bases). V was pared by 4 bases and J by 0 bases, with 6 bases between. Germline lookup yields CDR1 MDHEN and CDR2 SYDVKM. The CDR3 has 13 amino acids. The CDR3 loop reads CASSSGVNTEAFF. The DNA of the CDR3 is TGTGCCAGCAGTTCAGGGGTGAACACTGAAGCTTTCTTT.

CDR3 DNA sequence: TGTGCCAGCAGTTTAGGGACAGGGAGAGCTTTCTTT. This sequence encodes CASSLGTGRAFF. This chain uses TRBV27 with TRBJ1-1, with 9 positions matching TRBD1. With 2 bases clipped from V and 10 bases from J, the junction kept 2 bases outside the gene matches. Germline values: CDR1 MNHEY, CDR2 SMNVEV (reference sequence). There are 12 residues in the CDR3.

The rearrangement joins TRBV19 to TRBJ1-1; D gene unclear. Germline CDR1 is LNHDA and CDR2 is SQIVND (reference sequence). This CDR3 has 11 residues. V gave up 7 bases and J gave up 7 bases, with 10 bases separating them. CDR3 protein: CASMSRGEAFF. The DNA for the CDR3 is TGTGCCAGTATGTCTCGCGGTGAAGCTTTCTTT.

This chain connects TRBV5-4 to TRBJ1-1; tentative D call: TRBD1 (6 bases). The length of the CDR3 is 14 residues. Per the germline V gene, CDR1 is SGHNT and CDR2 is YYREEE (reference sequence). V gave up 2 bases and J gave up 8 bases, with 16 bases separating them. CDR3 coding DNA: TGTGCCAGCAGCTTCGAAGGGGGATTCCCGGAAGCTTTCTTT. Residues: CASSFEGGFPEAFF.

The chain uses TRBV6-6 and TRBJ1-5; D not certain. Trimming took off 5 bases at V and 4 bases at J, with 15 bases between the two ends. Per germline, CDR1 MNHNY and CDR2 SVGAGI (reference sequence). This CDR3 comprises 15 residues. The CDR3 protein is CASSHPRAGNQPQHF. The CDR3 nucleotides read TGTGCCAGCAGTCACCCGCGGGCGGGGAATCAGCCCCAGCATTTT.

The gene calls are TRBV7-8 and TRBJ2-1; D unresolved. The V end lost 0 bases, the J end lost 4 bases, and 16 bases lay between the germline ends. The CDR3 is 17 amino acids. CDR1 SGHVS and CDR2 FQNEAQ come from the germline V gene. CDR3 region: CASSLALGLGLYNEQFF. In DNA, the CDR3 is TGTGCCAGCAGCTTAGCGCTAGGGCTAGGGCTTTACAATGAGCAGTTCTTC.

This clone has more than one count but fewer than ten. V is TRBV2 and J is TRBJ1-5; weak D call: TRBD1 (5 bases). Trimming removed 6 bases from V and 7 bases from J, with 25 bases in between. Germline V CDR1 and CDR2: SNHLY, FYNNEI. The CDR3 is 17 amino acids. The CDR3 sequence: CASRNAIQGGSSQPQHF. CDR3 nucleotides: TGTGCCAGCAGAAACGCAATTCAGGGCGGGTCAAGCCAGCCCCAGCATTTT. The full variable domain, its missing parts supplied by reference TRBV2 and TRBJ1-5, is EPEVTQTPSHQVTQMGQEVILRCVPISNHLYFYWYRQILGQKVEFLVSFYNNEISEKSEIFDDQFSVERPDGSNFTLKIRSTKLEDSAMYFCASRNAIQGGSSQPQHFGDGTRLSIL.

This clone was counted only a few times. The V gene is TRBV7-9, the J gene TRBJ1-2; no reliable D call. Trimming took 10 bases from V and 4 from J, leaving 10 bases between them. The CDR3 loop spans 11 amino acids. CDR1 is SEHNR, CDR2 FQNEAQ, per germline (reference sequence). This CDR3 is CAIGPTYGYTF. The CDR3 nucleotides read TGTGCCATCGGGCCCACCTATGGCTACACCTTC.

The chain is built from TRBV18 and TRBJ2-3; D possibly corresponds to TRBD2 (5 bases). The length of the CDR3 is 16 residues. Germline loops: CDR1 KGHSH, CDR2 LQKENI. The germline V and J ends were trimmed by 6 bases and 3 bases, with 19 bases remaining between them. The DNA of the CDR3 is TGTGCCAGCTCGGACCTCGGGGTACGGCTAACAGATACGCAGTATTTT. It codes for CASSDLGVRLTDTQYF.

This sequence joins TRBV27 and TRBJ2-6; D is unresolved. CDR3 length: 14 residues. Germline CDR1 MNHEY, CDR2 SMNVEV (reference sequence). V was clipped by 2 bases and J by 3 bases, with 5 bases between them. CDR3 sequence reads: CASSLLGGANVLTF. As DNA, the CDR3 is TGTGCCAGCAGTTTACTTGGTGGGGCCAACGTCCTGACTTTC.

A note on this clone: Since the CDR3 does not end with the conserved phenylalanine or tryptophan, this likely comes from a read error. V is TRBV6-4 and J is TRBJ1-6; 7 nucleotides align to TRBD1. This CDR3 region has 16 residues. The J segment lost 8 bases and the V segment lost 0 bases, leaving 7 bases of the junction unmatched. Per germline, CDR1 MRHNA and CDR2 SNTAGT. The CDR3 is CASSDSRGREDSPLHL. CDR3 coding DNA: TGTGCCAGCAGTGACTCAAGGGGGCGCGAGGATTCACCCCTCCACCTT.

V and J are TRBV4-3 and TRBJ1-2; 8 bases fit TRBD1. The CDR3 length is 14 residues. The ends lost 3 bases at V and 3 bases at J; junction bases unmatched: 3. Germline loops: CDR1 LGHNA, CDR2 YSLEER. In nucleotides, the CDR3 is TGCGCCAGCAGCCAGGGGGACAGGCACTATGGCTACACCTTC. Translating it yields CASSQGDRHYGYTF.